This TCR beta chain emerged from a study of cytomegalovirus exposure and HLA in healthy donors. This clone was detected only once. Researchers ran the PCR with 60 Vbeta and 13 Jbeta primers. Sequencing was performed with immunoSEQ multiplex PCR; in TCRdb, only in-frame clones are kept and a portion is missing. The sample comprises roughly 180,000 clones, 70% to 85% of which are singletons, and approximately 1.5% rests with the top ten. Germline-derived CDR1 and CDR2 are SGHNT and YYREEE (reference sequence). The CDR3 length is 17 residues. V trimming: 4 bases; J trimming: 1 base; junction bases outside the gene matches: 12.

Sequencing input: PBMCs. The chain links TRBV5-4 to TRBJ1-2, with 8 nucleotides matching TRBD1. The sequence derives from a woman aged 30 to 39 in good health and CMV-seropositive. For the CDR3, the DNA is TGTGCCAGCAGCCCCCCCCCGGCAGGGGGCAATAACTATGGCTACACCTTC. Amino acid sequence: CASSPPPAGGNNYGYTF.